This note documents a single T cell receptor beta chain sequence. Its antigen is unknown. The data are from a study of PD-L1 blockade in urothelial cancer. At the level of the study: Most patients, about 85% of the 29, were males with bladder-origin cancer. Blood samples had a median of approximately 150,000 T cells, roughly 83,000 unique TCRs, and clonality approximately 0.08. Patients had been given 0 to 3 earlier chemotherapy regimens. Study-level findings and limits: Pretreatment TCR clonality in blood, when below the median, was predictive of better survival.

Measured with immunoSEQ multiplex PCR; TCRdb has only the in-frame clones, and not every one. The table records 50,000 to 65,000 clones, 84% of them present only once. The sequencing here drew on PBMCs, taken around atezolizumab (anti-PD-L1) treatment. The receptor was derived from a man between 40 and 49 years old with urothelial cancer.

CDR3 sequence (DNA): TGCAGCGTTGAAGGGTTCAGGGAACAGTACTTC. Its translation is CSVEGFREQYF. The chain carries TRBV29-1 and TRBJ2-4; possibly TRBD1 for D (5 bases). The germline CDR1 and CDR2 sequences are SQVTM and ANQGSEA. V lost 1 base and J 13 bases, leaving 11 bases between the germline ends. This CDR3 region has 11 residues.